Listed below are T cell receptor beta chains from one sample, sequenced in a study of cytomegalovirus exposure and HLA in healthy donors. Clones were sequenced by immunoSEQ multiplex PCR, and TCRdb holds only the in-frame ones, with some missing. The repertoire consists of 140,000 to 150,000 clones, with 70% occurring once and the leading ten covering around 1.9%. The sample comprised PBMCs. The receptors come from a woman aged 60-75 years in good health and CMV-seropositive. Each CDR3 is given with its conserved first and last residue. The order of the fields is V gene, D gene, J gene, clone size, CDR3 protein, CDR3 DNA. A D gene is named only where the DNA matches it firmly. Size values are once, few and many counts, or a class for expanded clones, and some rows have none.

V: TRBV10-3; D: TRBD1; J: TRBJ1-1; size: .; CDR3: CATGQSSGNTEAFF; DNA: TGTGCCACGGGACAGTCCTCGGGGAACACTGAAGCTTTCTTT
V: TRBV5-1; D: TRBD1; J: TRBJ1-1; size: .; CDR3: CASSLVQGANTEAFF; DNA: TGCGCCAGCAGCTTGGTGCAGGGGGCAAACACTGAAGCTTTCTTT
V: TRBV11-2; D: .; J: TRBJ2-5; size: few; CDR3: CASSPRGTGEVGETQYF; DNA: TGTGCCAGCAGCCCCCGGGGGACGGGAGAGGTCGGGGAGACCCAGTACTTC
V: TRBV6-1; D: TRBD2; J: TRBJ2-2; size: .; CDR3: CASSAGPASGRAAGELFF; DNA: TGTGCCAGCAGTGCTGGTCCCGCTAGCGGGAGGGCCGCCGGGGAGCTGTTTTTT
V: TRBV27; D: TRBD1; J: TRBJ1-4; size: .; CDR3: CASSLQGAANEKLFF; DNA: TGTGCCAGCAGTTTGCAGGGGGCGGCTAATGAAAAACTGTTTTTT
V: TRBV6-5; D: .; J: TRBJ2-7; size: few; CDR3: CASSDSGILYEQYF; DNA: TGTGCCAGCAGTGACTCCGGTATCCTATACGAGCAGTACTTC
V: TRBV5-1; D: TRBD2; J: TRBJ2-5; size: few; CDR3: CASSLSSGEETQYF; DNA: TGCGCCAGCAGCTTGTCTAGCGGTGAAGAGACCCAGTACTTC
V: TRBV6-1; D: TRBD1; J: TRBJ1-1; size: .; CDR3: CASSEQQGGTEAFF; DNA: TGTGCCAGCAGTGAACAACAGGGGGGGACTGAAGCTTTCTTT
V: TRBV6-5; D: TRBD1; J: TRBJ1-1; size: .; CDR3: CASSYDRVNTEAFF; DNA: TGTGCCAGCAGTTACGACAGGGTGAACACTGAAGCTTTCTTT
V: TRBV25-1; D: .; J: TRBJ1-1; size: .; CDR3: CASSETGWNTEAFF; DNA: TGTGCCAGCAGCGAGACAGGATGGAACACTGAAGCTTTCTTT
V: TRBV6-5; D: .; J: TRBJ2-1; size: .; CDR3: CASSYVGVYNEQFF; DNA: TGTGCCAGCAGTTACGTCGGGGTGTACAATGAGCAGTTCTTC
V: TRBV9; D: TRBD2; J: TRBJ2-3; size: .; CDR3: CASSVKPSGEEGTQYF; DNA: TGTGCCAGCAGCGTAAAGCCTAGCGGAGAAGAAGGGACGCAGTATTTT
V: TRBV6-1; D: .; J: TRBJ2-5; size: .; CDR3: CASSSRETQYF; DNA: TGTGCCAGCAGTTCTAGGGAGACCCAGTACTTC
V: TRBV6-6; D: .; J: TRBJ1-4; size: .; CDR3: CASRNAQAAEKLFF; DNA: TGTGCCAGCAGAAACGCGCAGGCTGCAGAAAAACTGTTTTTT
V: TRBV6-6; D: .; J: TRBJ2-1; size: .; CDR3: CASRSTSRGYNEQFF; DNA: TGTGCCAGCCGCTCGACTAGTCGGGGGTACAATGAGCAGTTCTTC
V: TRBV29-1; D: TRBD1; J: TRBJ1-2; size: few; CDR3: CSVGTGPNYGYTF; DNA: TGCAGCGTTGGGACAGGGCCTAACTATGGCTACACCTTC
V: TRBV15; D: TRBD2; J: TRBJ2-1; size: .; CDR3: CATGLAGGPVYNEQFF; DNA: TGTGCCACCGGACTAGCGGGAGGGCCTGTTTACAATGAGCAGTTCTTC
V: TRBV2; D: TRBD2; J: TRBJ2-3; size: .; CDR3: CASSVASGRSDTQYF; DNA: TGTGCCAGCAGTGTGGCTAGCGGGAGATCGGATACGCAGTATTTT